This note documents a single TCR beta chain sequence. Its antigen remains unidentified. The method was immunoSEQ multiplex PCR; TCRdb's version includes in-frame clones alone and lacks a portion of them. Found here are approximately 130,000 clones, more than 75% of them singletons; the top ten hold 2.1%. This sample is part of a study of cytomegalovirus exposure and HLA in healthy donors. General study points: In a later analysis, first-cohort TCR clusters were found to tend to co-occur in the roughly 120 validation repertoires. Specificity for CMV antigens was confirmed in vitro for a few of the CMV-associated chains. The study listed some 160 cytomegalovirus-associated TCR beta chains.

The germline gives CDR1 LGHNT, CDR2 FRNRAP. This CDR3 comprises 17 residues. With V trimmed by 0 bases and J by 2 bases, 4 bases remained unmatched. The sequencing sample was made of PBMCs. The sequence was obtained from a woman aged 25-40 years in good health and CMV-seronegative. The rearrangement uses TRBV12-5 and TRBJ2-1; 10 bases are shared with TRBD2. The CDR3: CASGLVPGLAAYNEQFF. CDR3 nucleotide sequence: TGTGCTAGTGGTTTGGTACCTGGACTAGCGGCCTACAATGAGCAGTTCTTC.